This TCR beta chain was recovered during a study of tumor and adjacent non-tumor tissue in lung cancer. Study summary: The patients, about nine men and five or six women, were about 30 to 85 with stage I to III disease. Around 4.2 million productive TCRbeta reads were obtained per sample on average.

RNA was extracted from bulk tissue without any cell sorting. Study-wide results and limits: Significantly higher TCR diversity was found in tumor than normal lung.

The CDR3 is made up of 14 amino acids. Note on this clonotype: Its matching antigen is unknown. The junction and the germline gene differ at one end; a read error may be behind it.

A modified ARM-PCR protocol with three rounds of nested PCR amplified TCRbeta. TCRdb reprocessed the multiplex PCR reads with MiXCR, giving one entry per CDR3 protein. The table lists tens of thousands of distinct CDR3 sequences, roughly 80% of them singletons. The TCR sequence derives from a woman between 45 and 60 years old with non-small cell lung cancer. Sequencing was performed on lung tumor tissue. The chain is built from TRBV12-3 or TRBV12-4 and TRBJ2-1, with D unclear. CDR3 residues: CASRRTSSYNEHFF. For the CDR3, the DNA is TGTGCCAGCAGAAGGACGAGCTCCTACAATGAGCATTTCTTC.